This TCR beta chain was retrieved from a study of blood T cell repertoires in COVID-19. Background on the study: Donors in the United States, Italy and Spain gave samples during acute or convalescent COVID-19. T cells, B-cell-depleted T cells, or PBMCs provided the cDNA or gDNA that served as material.

Per germline, CDR1 MNHNS and CDR2 SASEGT. The CDR3 length is 11 residues. Trimming cost V 3 bases and J 5 bases, with 5 bases left between them. As originally analysed: Researchers report that nucleated cell counts were estimated from reference gene primer amplification. Assay: immunoSEQ multiplex PCR; the TCRdb copy retains only in-frame clones and omits some. V, J and clone size reflect that table, while D and trimming were determined from the DNA. Counted here are about 97,000 clones, about 85% occurring once; the ten biggest clones make up nearly 4.5%. V and J are TRBV6-1 and TRBJ2-7; D call uncertain. The receptor's source is a man aged 55 to 70 with acute or convalescent COVID-19. Source material: peripheral blood. The CDR3 DNA follows: TGTGCCAGCAGTGACCGGGACGAGCAGTACTTC. Translation: CASSDRDEQYF.